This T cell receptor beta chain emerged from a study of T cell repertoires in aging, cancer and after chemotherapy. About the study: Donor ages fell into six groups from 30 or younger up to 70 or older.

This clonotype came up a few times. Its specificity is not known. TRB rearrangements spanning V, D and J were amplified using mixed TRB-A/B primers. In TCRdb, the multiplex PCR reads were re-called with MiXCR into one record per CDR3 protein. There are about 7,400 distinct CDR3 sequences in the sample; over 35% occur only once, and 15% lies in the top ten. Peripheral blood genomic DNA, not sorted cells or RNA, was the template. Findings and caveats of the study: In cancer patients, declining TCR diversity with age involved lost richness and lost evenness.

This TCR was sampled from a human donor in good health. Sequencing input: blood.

DNA for the CDR3: TGTGCCAGCAGTCCCCCCCAATCACCCCTCCACTTT. Encoded protein: CASSPPQSPLHF. The chain has TRBV27 and TRBJ1-6; D remains unclear. Germline V gene lookup returns CDR1 MNHEY and CDR2 SMNVEV (reference sequence). CDR3 size: 12 residues. V gave up 5 bases and J gave up 10 bases, with 9 bases separating them.